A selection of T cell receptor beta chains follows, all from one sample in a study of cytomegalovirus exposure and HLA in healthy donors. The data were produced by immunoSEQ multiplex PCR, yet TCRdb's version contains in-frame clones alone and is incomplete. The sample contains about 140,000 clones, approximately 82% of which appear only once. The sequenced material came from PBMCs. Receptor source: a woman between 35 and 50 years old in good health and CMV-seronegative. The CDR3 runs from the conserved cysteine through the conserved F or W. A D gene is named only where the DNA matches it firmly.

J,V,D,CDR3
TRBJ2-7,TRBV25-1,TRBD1,CASSEPEGQYYEQYF
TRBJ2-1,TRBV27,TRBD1,CASSLQGRNEQFF
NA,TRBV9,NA,CASSVGPDSYEQYF
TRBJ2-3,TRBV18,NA,CASSPRRGTDTQYF
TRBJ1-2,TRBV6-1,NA,CASGQGLYGYTF
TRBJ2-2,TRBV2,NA,CASSQDTQGWELFF
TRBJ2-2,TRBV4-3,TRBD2,CASSLSPSGRGTGELFF
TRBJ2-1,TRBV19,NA,CASSIWASGTYNEQFF
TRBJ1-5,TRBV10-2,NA,CASSAGSLGQPQHF
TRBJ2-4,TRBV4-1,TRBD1,CASSQEVSPGQGAAKNIQYF
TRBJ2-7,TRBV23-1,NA,CARSQAALHEQYF
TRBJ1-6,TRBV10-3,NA,CAISEFQTSSSYNSPLHF
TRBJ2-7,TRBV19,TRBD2,CASGGRELSF
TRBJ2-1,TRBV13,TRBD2,CASSGTSGSSHSYNEQFF
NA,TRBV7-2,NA,CASSSVSYEQYF
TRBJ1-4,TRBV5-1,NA,CASSTGQTNEKLFF
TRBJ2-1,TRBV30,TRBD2,CAWRPLAGGVREQFF
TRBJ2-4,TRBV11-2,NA,CASSSIGGSLAKNIQYF
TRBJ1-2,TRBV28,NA,CASSLYSGIGNGYTF
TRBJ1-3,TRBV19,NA,CASSIPSGNTIYF
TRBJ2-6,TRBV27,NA,CASSPSGANVLTF
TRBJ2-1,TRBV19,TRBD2,CASRNPGLAGGGQFF
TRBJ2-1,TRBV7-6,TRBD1,CASSLVPGQGSNEQFF
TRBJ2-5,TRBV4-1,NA,CASSQGPLGETQYF
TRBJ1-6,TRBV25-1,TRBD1,CASRARGPRNSPLHF
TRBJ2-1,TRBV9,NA,CASSKQREAYNEQFF
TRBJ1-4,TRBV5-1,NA,CASSLASAEKLFF
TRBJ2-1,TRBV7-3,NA,CASSLSRASNEQFF
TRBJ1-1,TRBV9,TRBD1,CASSDGQGSPLF
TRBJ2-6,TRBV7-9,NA,CSSSLIRVTSGANVLTF
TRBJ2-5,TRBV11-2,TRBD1,CASGGQGETQYF
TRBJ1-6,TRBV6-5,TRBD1,CASSYSQGSSPLHF
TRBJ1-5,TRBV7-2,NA,CASSVSLSNQPQHF
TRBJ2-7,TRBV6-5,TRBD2,CASSQAGDAYEQYF
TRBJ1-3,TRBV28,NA,CASGGDVSSGNTIYF
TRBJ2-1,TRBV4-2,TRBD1,CASSHDRAYNEQFF
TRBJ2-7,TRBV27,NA,CASNRQGQTYEQYF
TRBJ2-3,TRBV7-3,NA,CASSLDRSTDTQYF
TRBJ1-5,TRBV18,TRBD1,CASSWTGVIENQPQHF
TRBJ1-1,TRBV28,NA,CASSPRRGGRSTEAFF
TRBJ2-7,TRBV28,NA,CASSLISGVGYYEQYF
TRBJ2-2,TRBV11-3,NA,CASSAFGNTGELFF
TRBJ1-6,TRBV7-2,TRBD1,CASSLRRRGSLGSPLHF
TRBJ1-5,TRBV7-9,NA,CASSLGGGQPQHF
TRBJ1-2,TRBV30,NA,CAWVPGDTLNYGYTF
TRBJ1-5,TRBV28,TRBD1,CASSLTGTGGFQPQHF
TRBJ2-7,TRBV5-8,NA,CASSYRDTSYEQYF
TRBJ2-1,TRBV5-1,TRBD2,CASSFDGGRYNEQFF
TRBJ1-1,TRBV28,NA,CASSFRGNTEAFF
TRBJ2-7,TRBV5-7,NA,CASSLVFRDFYEQYF
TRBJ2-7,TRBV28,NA,CASRSQGWGYEQYF
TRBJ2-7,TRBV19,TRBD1,CASSLKGGHEQYF
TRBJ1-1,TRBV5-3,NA,CARSWVRTEAFF
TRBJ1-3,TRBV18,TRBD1,CASSPRGTEATIYF
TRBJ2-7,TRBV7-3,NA,CASSLGGNRGEQYF